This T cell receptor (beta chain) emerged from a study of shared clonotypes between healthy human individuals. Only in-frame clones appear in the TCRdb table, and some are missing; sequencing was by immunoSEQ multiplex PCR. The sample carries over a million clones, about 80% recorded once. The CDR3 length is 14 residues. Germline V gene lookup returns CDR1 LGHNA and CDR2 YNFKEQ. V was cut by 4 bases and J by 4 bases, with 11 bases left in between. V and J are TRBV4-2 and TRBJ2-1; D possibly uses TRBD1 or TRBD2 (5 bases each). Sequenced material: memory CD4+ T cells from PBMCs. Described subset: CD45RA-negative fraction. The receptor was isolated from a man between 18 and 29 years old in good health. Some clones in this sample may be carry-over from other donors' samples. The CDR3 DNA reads TGTGCCAGCAGCCTCCGGGGCCTTTACAATGAGCAGTTCTTC. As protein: CASSLRGLYNEQFF.